The 12 T cell receptor beta chains below were found in one sample sequenced in a study of OX40 agonist ivuxolimab in advanced cancers. Generated by immunoSEQ multiplex PCR, the TCRdb table keeps only in-frame clones and is missing some. The table lists about 85,000 clones, 80% to 90% of them singletons, with roughly 1.9% in the top ten. Sequenced here: CD4+ or CD8+ T cells sorted from blood, sampled in a trial of the OX40 agonist ivuxolimab. The receptor source for this set is an adult with an advanced solid tumor such as melanoma, head and neck, liver or kidney cancer.

This clone has only one observation. The chain recombines TRBV30 with TRBJ1-5; no firm D call. CDR3 size: 14 residues. The V gene's germline CDR1 is GTSNPN and CDR2 SVGIG (reference sequence). The germline V and J ends were trimmed by 3 bases and 11 bases, with 20 bases remaining between them. This CDR3 is CAWRDPGGLPAQHF. In DNA, the CDR3 is TGTGCCTGGAGGGACCCAGGCGGGCTTCCGGCCCAGCATTTT.

CDR3 protein: CASRGTGSGEQYF. In DNA form, the CDR3 reads TGTGCCAGCAGGGGGACAGGATCGGGCGAGCAGTACTTC. The V and J genes are TRBV27 and TRBJ2-7; 8 bases agree with TRBD1. CDR1 MNHEY and CDR2 SMNVEV come from the germline V gene (reference sequence). V shed 6 bases, J shed 6 bases, and the junction held 7 bases outside the gene matches. The CDR3 has 13 amino acids.

The chain is built from TRBV4-3 and TRBJ2-7; 10 nucleotides align to TRBD1. The V segment lost 6 bases and the J segment 2 bases; nucleotides outside the gene matches: 7. CDR1 is LGHNA, CDR2 YSLEER, per germline. The CDR3 sequence is 15 residues long. CDR3 nucleotide sequence: TGCGCCAGCAGGAAAGACAGGGGGCAGACCTACGAGCAGTACTTC. Protein: CASRKDRGQTYEQYF.

This clone has a single count. This rearrangement joins TRBV27 to TRBJ2-7; unclear D gene. Germline CDR1 is MNHEY and CDR2 is SMNVEV (reference sequence). Trimming took 6 bases from V and 2 from J, leaving 5 bases between them. The CDR3 consists of 11 residues. CDR3 in amino acids: CASRGTYEQYF. Here the CDR3 DNA reads TGTGCCAGCAGGGGGACCTACGAGCAGTACTTC.

This rearrangement joins TRBV6-5 to TRBJ1-2; weak D call: TRBD1 (6 bases). CDR1 is MNHEY and CDR2 is SVGAGI in the germline V gene. This CDR3 has 13 residues. Between the trimmed V and J ends, which lost 2 bases and 8 bases, there was a span of 12 bases. The DNA of the CDR3 is TGTGCCAGCAGTTACGGGGGGCTTGGCGGCTACACCTTC. This codes for CASSYGGLGGYTF.

This clone was seen only once. The genes are TRBV30 and TRBJ1-5; D not resolved. Germline lookup yields CDR1 GTSNPN and CDR2 SVGIG (reference sequence). The V end lost 0 bases, the J end lost 0 bases, and 15 bases lay between the germline ends. This CDR3 is built from 17 residues. The chain's CDR3 is CAWSVGRTRYSNQPQHF. In DNA, the CDR3 is TGTGCCTGGAGTGTAGGGCGCACGCGCTATAGCAATCAGCCCCAGCATTTT.

The chain employs TRBV5-1 and TRBJ2-7; 7 nucleotides line up with TRBD1. V shed 0 bases and J 0 bases; nucleotides not matched to a gene: 3. CDR3 size: 15 residues. The germline V gene encodes CDR1 SGHRS and CDR2 YFSETQ. The CDR3 reads CASSLGWDSSYEQYF. DNA of the CDR3: TGCGCCAGCAGCTTGGGCTGGGACAGCTCCTACGAGCAGTACTTC.

This clone was observed a few times. J is TRBJ1-4 and V is TRBV28, with D unclear. The germline gives CDR1 MDHEN, CDR2 SYDVKM. The V end was cut by 4 bases, the J end by 4 bases, with 7 bases between. The CDR3 length is 13 residues. The CDR3 loop is CASSSPFNEKLFF. The CDR3 bases are TGTGCCAGCAGTTCCCCATTTAATGAAAAACTGTTTTTT.

This chain joins TRBV6-6 and TRBJ1-3, with D unresolved. The germline gives CDR1 MNHNY, CDR2 SVGAGI (reference sequence). This CDR3 is built from 12 residues. Between the trimmed V and J ends, which lost 6 bases and 8 bases, there was a span of 11 bases. CDR3 DNA: TGTGCCAGCAGCGGCGGCGGAGACACCATATATTTT. This translates into CASSGGGDTIYF.

The chain is built from TRBV7-2 and TRBJ1-5; no clear D gene. CDR3 length equals 14 residues. V was shortened by 5 bases and J by 4 bases, with 12 bases between the two germline ends. Germline V gene data show CDR1 as SGHTA and CDR2 as FQGNSA. Here the CDR3 reads CASSPRSANQPQHF. CDR3 sequence (DNA): TGTGCCAGCAGCCCTCGGTCGGCGAATCAGCCCCAGCATTTT.

This chain connects TRBV10-3 to TRBJ1-1; D is ambiguous. The CDR3 is 12 amino acids. The V and J ends lost 8 bases and 1 base respectively, with 8 bases between them. Germline V gene sequence: CDR1 ENHRY, CDR2 SYGVKD. The CDR3: CAIGKGNTEAFF. CDR3 nucleotide sequence: TGTGCCATCGGAAAGGGGAACACTGAAGCTTTCTTT.

This clone is a singleton in its sample. The CDR3 DNA follows: TGTGCCAGCAGTTCGTTTAATAGGGACAGATACATTTATTCACCCCTCCACTTT. This translates into CASSSFNRDRYIYSPLHF. The chain is built from TRBV28 and TRBJ1-6; the match to TRBD1 covers 7 bases. Germline V gene data show CDR1 as MDHEN and CDR2 as SYDVKM. This CDR3 comprises 18 residues. Trimming cost V 4 bases and J 8 bases; bases outside gene matches: 17.